The clone carrying this TCR beta chain was observed a handful of times. Its matching antigen is unknown. This sample was taken from a study of post-analysis software for immune sequencing data. Points from the study as a whole: There were a few TRBV segments more frequent in patients than controls, and TRBV5-6, TRBV5-1 and TRBV20-1 were among them.

Unique molecular identifiers were present in the TCR beta cDNA libraries. One entry per CDR3 protein results from TCRdb running MiXCR on the PCR reads. The sample lists roughly 180,000 distinct CDR3 sequences, roughly 30% occurring once. This CDR3 spans 13 amino acids. Trimming removed 6 bases from V and 5 bases from J, with 13 bases in between. Sequenced material: blood. The chain recombines TRBV12-3 or TRBV12-4 with TRBJ1-1; D not resolved. The TCR sequence derives from a girl aged 10-17 years with multiple sclerosis. CDR3 region: CASRVVYGTEAFF. CDR3 sequence (DNA): TGTGCCAGCAGGGTCGTATACGGGACTGAAGCTTTCTTT.